This TCR beta chain was sequenced during a study of regulatory T cells in long-lasting Graves disease. Findings of the study overall: The study found persistent patients shared more public clonotypes (roughly 3,000) than new patients (just over 950).

Researchers made TCR beta libraries by using iRepertoire HTBI primers and running Arm-PCR on CDR3 regions. TCRdb called the multiplex PCR reads again in MiXCR, with one record for every CDR3 protein. This table has 240,000 or so distinct CDR3 sequences, around 20% appearing once. Remarks on this clonotype: Its cognate antigen is unknown.

The time point: newly diagnosed GD, antithyroid drugs for less than 3 months. Extracted RNA from PBMCs served as the source of the TCR library. EDTA tubes were used for drawing around 8.2 milliliters of peripheral blood. CDR3 length: 14 residues. Trimming removed 7 bases from V and 2 bases from J, with 14 bases in between. The source was peripheral blood mononuclear cells (PBMCs), collected at new diagnosis, from a patient treated with antithyroid drugs. This chain links TRBV12-3 or TRBV12-4 with TRBJ1-2; D is perhaps TRBD1 (5 bases). This receptor was identified in a female donor with Graves disease. The CDR3 loop is CASTDTQGNYGYTF. In nucleotides, the CDR3 is TGTGCCAGCACCGATACCCAGGGCAACTATGGCTACACCTTC.